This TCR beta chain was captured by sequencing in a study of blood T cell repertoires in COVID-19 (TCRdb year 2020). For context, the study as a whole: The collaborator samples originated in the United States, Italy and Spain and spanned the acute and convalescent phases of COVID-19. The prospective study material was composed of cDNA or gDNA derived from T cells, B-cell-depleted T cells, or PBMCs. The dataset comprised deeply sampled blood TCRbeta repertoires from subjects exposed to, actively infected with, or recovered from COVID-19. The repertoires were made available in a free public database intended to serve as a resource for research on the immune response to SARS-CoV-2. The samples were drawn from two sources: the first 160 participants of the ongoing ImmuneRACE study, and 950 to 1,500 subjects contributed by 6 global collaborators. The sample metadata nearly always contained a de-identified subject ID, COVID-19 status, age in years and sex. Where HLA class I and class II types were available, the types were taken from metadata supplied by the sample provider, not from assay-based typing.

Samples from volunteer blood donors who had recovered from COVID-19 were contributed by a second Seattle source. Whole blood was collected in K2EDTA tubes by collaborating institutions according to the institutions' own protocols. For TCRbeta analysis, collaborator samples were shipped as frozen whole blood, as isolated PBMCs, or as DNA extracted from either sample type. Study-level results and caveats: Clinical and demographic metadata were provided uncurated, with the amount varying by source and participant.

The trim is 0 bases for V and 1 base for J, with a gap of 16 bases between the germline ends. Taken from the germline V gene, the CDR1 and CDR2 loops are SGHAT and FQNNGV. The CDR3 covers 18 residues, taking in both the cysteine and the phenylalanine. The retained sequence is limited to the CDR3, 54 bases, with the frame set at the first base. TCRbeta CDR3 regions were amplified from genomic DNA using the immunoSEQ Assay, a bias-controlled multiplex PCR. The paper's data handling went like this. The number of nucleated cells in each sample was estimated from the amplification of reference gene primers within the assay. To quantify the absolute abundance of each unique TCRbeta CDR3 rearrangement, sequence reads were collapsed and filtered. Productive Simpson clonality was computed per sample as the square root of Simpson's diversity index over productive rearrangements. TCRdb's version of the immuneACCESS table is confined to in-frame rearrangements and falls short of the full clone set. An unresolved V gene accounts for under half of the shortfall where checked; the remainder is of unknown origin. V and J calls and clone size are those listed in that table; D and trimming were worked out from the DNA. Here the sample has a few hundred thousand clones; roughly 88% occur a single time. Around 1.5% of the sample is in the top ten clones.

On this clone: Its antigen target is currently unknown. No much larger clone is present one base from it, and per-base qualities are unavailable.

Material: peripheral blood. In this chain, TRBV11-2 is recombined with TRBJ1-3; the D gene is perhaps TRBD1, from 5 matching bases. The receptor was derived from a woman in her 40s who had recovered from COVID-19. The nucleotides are TGTGCCAGCAGCTTAGATTCCTGGTCCCAGGGATCTGGAAACACCATATATTTT. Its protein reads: CASSLDSWSQGSGNTIYF. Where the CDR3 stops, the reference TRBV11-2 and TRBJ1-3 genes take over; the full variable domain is EAGVAQSPRYKIIEKRQSVAFWCNPISGHATLYWYQQILGQGPKLLIQFQNNGVVDDSQLPKDRFSAERLKGVDSTLKIQPAKLEDSAVYLCASSLDSWSQGSGNTIYFGEGSWLTVV.